What follows are 24 T cell receptor beta chains derived from one specimen sequenced in a study of shared clonotypes between healthy human individuals. Sequencing was performed with immunoSEQ multiplex PCR; in TCRdb, only in-frame clones are kept and a portion is missing. Altogether hundreds of thousands of clones are present, almost 95% being singletons, with the ten largest covering less than 25%. Only CD45RO-negative cells positively selected for CCR7 counted as naive CD8 cells, so terminally differentiated effector memory CD45RA+ cells were excluded. The material sequenced was naive CD8+ T cells sorted from blood. The origin of the receptors is a man aged 30-40 years in good health.

The V and J genes are TRBV11-1 and TRBJ2-7; TRBD2 aligns across 8 bases. CDR1 is SGHAT, CDR2 FQDESV, per germline (reference sequence). With V trimmed by 5 bases and J by 2 bases, 11 bases remained unmatched. CDR3 length equals 16 residues. The CDR3 here is CASSPTPGSGTYEQYF. For the CDR3, the DNA is TGTGCCAGCAGCCCCACTCCCGGTAGCGGGACCTACGAGCAGTACTTC.

The chain recombines TRBV27 with TRBJ2-5; possibly TRBD2 for D (5 bases). CDR1 is MNHEY and CDR2 is SMNVEV in the germline V gene (reference sequence). The V end was cut by 5 bases, the J end by 4 bases, with 11 bases between. The CDR3 is 13 residues long. CDR3: CASSTGILETQYF. The CDR3 DNA reads TGTGCCAGCAGTACCGGGATCCTAGAGACCCAGTACTTC.

J is TRBJ2-1 and V is TRBV5-1; possible D gene TRBD2, 5 bases. Germline CDR1 and CDR2: SGHRS and YFSETQ. V shed 0 bases and J shed 8 bases, with 15 bases lying between them. The CDR3 sequence is 15 residues long. CDR3 nucleotides: TGCGCCAGCAGCTTGGCCGTGGGAGTGGGCGATGAGCAGTTCTTC. It specifies CASSLAVGVGDEQFF.

The genes are TRBV4-1 and TRBJ2-3; maybe TRBD2 (6 bases). This CDR3 contains 14 residues. Germline V gene data show CDR1 as MGHRA and CDR2 as YSYEKL. V was pared by 5 bases and J by 4 bases, with 13 bases between. This chain's CDR3 is CASSGDGGSDTQYF. DNA for the CDR3: TGCGCCAGCAGCGGTGACGGGGGATCAGATACGCAGTATTTT.

This clone came up once. The chain joins TRBV13 to TRBJ2-2, with unresolved D. The germline V gene encodes CDR1 PRHDT and CDR2 FYEKMQ (reference sequence). This CDR3 has 18 amino acids. The V and J ends lost 1 base and 0 bases respectively, with 15 bases between them. CDR3 in amino acids: CASSLERVDLANTGELFF. DNA for the CDR3: TGTGCCAGCAGCTTAGAAAGGGTGGACCTCGCGAACACCGGGGAGCTGTTTTTT. The whole variable domain, remainder taken from reference TRBV13 and TRBJ2-2, is AAGVIQSPRHLIKEKRETATLKCYPIPRHDTVYWYQQGPGQDPQFLISFYEKMQSDKGSIPDRFSAQQFSDYHSELNMSSLELGDSALYFCASSLERVDLANTGELFFGEGSRLTVL.

The chain is built from TRBV19 and TRBJ2-7, with no clear D. The germline V gene encodes CDR1 LNHDA and CDR2 SQIVND (reference sequence). CDR3 length: 15 residues. Trimming left V 10 bases short and J 2 bases short, with 21 bases between. CDR3 in DNA: TGTGCCACCCTGGATCGGCAAAGCGCGACCTACGAGCAGTACTTC. Amino acid sequence: CATLDRQSATYEQYF.

As to this clone: A much larger clone is a single base away; this may be a read error. Other DNA sequences within the sample encode an identical CDR3. The chain carries TRBV27 and TRBJ2-5; the D gene is possibly TRBD2 (5 bases). This CDR3 is built from 12 residues. The V end lost 6 bases, the J end lost 4 bases, and 9 bases lay between the germline ends. From germline, CDR1 is MNHEY and CDR2 SMNVEV (reference sequence). The CDR3 nucleotides read TGTGCCAGCAGCCTCCGGGGAGAGACCCAGTACTTC. Amino acid sequence: CASSLRGETQYF.

The chain is built from TRBV5-6 and TRBJ1-1; 7 positions match TRBD1. The CDR3 consists of 13 residues. The germline V gene has CDR1 SGHDT and CDR2 YYEEEE. V was pared by 4 bases and J by 5 bases, with 5 bases of the junction left unmatched. In DNA, the CDR3 is TGTGCCAGCAGCACAGGGGATCCGACTGAAGCTTTCTTT. Encoded protein: CASSTGDPTEAFF.

The chain recombines TRBV27 with TRBJ1-2; TRBD1 might be the D (5 bases). This CDR3 has 14 amino acids. Deletions cut 5 bases from V and 4 bases from J, with 14 bases between. Germline V gives CDR1 MNHEY, CDR2 SMNVEV (reference sequence). CDR3 in DNA: TGTGCCAGCAGTAGACTTGAGGGGCCCTATGGCTACACCTTC. This encodes CASSRLEGPYGYTF.

This chain uses TRBV6-1 with TRBJ1-5; a weak D match, TRBD1 (6 bases). V lost 4 bases and J 2 bases, leaving 18 bases between the germline ends. This CDR3 spans 17 amino acids. CDR1 is MNHNS and CDR2 is SASEGT in the germline V gene. The CDR3 nucleotides are TGTGCCAGCAGTGCCTTGGGGGCGGGTTGGGGCAATCAGCCCCAGCATTTT. The encoded protein is CASSALGAGWGNQPQHF.

This clone was seen once. This chain connects TRBV29-1 to TRBJ2-7; D could derive from TRBD1 or TRBD2 (6 bases each). Per the germline V gene, CDR1 is SQVTM and CDR2 is ANQGSEA. The CDR3 consists of 11 residues. CDR3: CRVGGPYEQYF. Written as DNA, the CDR3 is TGCAGGGTGGGGGGCCCATACGAGCAGTACTTC.

The genes are TRBV9 and TRBJ2-5; possibly TRBD2 for D (6 bases). The germline V gene encodes CDR1 SGDLS and CDR2 YYNGEE. This CDR3 contains 15 residues. With 4 bases removed from V and 3 bases from J, the gap between germline ends came to 16 bases. Here the CDR3 reads CASSRWDSGKETQYF. DNA for the CDR3: TGTGCCAGCAGCCGTTGGGACTCCGGAAAAGAGACCCAGTACTTC.

The CDR3 DNA reads TGTGCCAGCTCCGAGGGCGGGGACAGAGTGTTAAATACGCAGTATTTT. Protein: CASSEGGDRVLNTQYF. The V gene is TRBV9, the J gene TRBJ2-3; D possibly corresponds to TRBD1 (7 bases). Trimming stripped 7 bases from V and 7 bases from J, with 25 bases between. CDR1 is SGDLS, CDR2 YYNGEE, per germline. The CDR3 loop spans 16 amino acids.

The rearrangement links TRBV9 to TRBJ2-3; the D is unclear. The V end was cut by 3 bases, the J end by 6 bases, with 11 bases between. This CDR3 has 13 residues. The germline gives CDR1 SGDLS, CDR2 YYNGEE. The CDR3 DNA follows: TGTGCCAGCAGCGCCCCTGTTACTGATACGCAGTATTTT. It yields the protein CASSAPVTDTQYF.

The V call is TRBV4-1, the J call TRBJ2-1; D ambiguous. Deletions cut 0 bases from V and 2 bases from J, with 8 bases between. Germline CDR1 and CDR2: MGHRA and YSYEKL. The CDR3 covers 15 residues. The CDR3 DNA reads as TGCGCCAGCAGCCAAGATCGTGGGGCCTACAATGAGCAGTTCTTC. This sequence encodes CASSQDRGAYNEQFF.

The chain joins TRBV28 to TRBJ2-5; 8 nucleotides match TRBD1. This CDR3 spans 15 amino acids. CDR1 is MDHEN and CDR2 is SYDVKM in the germline V gene. The V and J ends lost 10 bases and 5 bases, in that order; junction bases with no gene match: 15. CDR3 coding DNA: TGTGCCACCACAAGGGGCAGGGGGCTAAGGGAGACCCAGTACTTC. Its protein product is CATTRGRGLRETQYF.

The chain joins TRBV28 to TRBJ2-7; D is ambiguous. Per germline, CDR1 MDHEN and CDR2 SYDVKM. The CDR3 spans 14 residues. Trimming took 3 bases from V and 5 from J, leaving 14 bases between them. CDR3 DNA sequence: TGTGCCAGCAGTTTCCTCGGACCCCGGGACGAGCAGTACTTC. Protein sequence: CASSFLGPRDEQYF.

This sequence joins TRBV28 and TRBJ2-4, with TRBD2 matching 8 bases. This CDR3 is 16 amino acids long. Per germline, CDR1 MDHEN and CDR2 SYDVKM. V was clipped by 3 bases and J by 5 bases; unmatched bases: 9. For the CDR3, the DNA is TGTGCCAGCAGTTTGCCCCCCAGCGGGAGTGAAAACATTCAGTACTTC. Its protein product is CASSLPPSGSENIQYF.

The chain has TRBV19 and TRBJ2-7; D not certain. The CDR3 totals 15 residues. Per germline, CDR1 LNHDA and CDR2 SQIVND (reference sequence). V was cut by 6 bases and J by 0 bases, with 15 bases left in between. The CDR3 is CASSASDVPSYEQYF. The CDR3 nucleotides read TGTGCCAGTAGCGCTTCGGACGTACCCTCCTACGAGCAGTACTTC.

The rearrangement uses TRBV4-1 and TRBJ2-7, with 7 bases matching TRBD1. The CDR3 consists of 16 residues. The trim removed 3 bases at V and 3 bases at J, leaving 11 bases unmatched. The germline V gene has CDR1 MGHRA and CDR2 YSYEKL. The CDR3 loop reads CASSHAGGRSDYEQYF. For the CDR3, the DNA is TGCGCCAGCAGCCATGCAGGGGGACGTTCGGACTACGAGCAGTACTTC.

This clone was detected only once. The same CDR3 arises from other DNA sequences in this sample as well. The V gene is TRBV7-3, the J gene TRBJ2-2, with D possibly matching TRBD2 (6 bases). The CDR3 length is 13 residues. The ends were cut back, 5 bases at V and 5 bases at J, with 9 bases in the middle. Germline V gene sequence: CDR1 SGHTA, CDR2 FQGTGA. CDR3 DNA sequence: TGTGCCAGCAGCCCGGAGGGGACCGGGGAGCTGTTTTTT. Its protein is CASSPEGTGELFF.

The chain is built from TRBV7-9 and TRBJ1-2; no reliable D call. CDR3 size: 14 residues. Germline assignment: CDR1 SEHNR and CDR2 FQNEAQ (reference sequence). Trimming took off 1 base at V and 0 bases at J, with 6 bases between the two ends. Here the CDR3 reads CASSLVPTNYGYTF. The CDR3 coding sequence is TGTGCCAGCAGCTTAGTGCCCACTAACTATGGCTACACCTTC.

The sample holds one count of this clone. The CDR3 here is CAIMAVRGLGYEQYF. The CDR3 coding sequence is TGTGCCATCATGGCAGTGAGGGGACTAGGCTACGAGCAGTACTTC. J is TRBJ2-7 and V is TRBV10-3; 8 bases are shared with TRBD2. Germline CDR1 and CDR2: ENHRY and SYGVKD. V lost 7 bases, J lost 3 bases, and 11 bases stayed unmatched. The length of the CDR3 is 15 residues.

This chain joins TRBV6-5 and TRBJ2-1; no clear D gene. The CDR3 has 14 amino acids. Per the germline V gene, CDR1 is MNHEY and CDR2 is SVGAGI. Trimming pared 3 bases from V and 5 bases from J, leaving 11 bases between. CDR3 residues: CASSYSDPNNEQFF. The CDR3 region has the DNA TGTGCCAGCAGTTATTCCGACCCAAACAATGAGCAGTTCTTC.